Presented here are 2 T cell receptor beta chains from one specimen sequenced in a study of blood T cell repertoires in COVID-19. The assay was immunoSEQ multiplex PCR, and TCRdb's table has in-frame clones only and misses some. This table holds more than 200,000 clones, roughly 88% found once. Sequencing was performed on peripheral blood. These receptors were obtained from a man between 40 and 49 years old with acute or convalescent COVID-19.

The chain has TRBV9 and TRBJ1-2; 8 bases align to TRBD1. Trimming removed 0 bases from V and 5 bases from J; junction bases left unmatched: 6. The germline CDR1 and CDR2 sequences are SGDLS and YYNGEE. This CDR3 region has 15 residues. The CDR3 here is CASSVAGQGLYGYTF. CDR3 nucleotide sequence: TGTGCCAGCAGCGTAGCTGGACAGGGTCTTTATGGCTACACCTTC.

This chain links TRBV27 with TRBJ1-2; D is perhaps TRBD1 (6 bases). V was cut by 2 bases and J by 5 bases, with 18 bases left in between. Per germline, CDR1 MNHEY and CDR2 SMNVEV (reference sequence). The CDR3 is 16 residues long. The CDR3 spells CASSLGPDRRRYGYTF. CDR3 in DNA: TGTGCCAGCAGTTTAGGTCCAGACAGGAGGAGGTATGGCTACACCTTC.